This paragraph reports one TCR beta chain. Its matching antigen is unknown. This sample was taken from a study of coeliac disease. Study overall: Coeliac patients had newly diagnosed active disease, refractory type I disease, or gluten-free diet control. Study conclusions and caveats: Largely private TRB repertoires meant most sequences were sample-unique. In active celiac disease, intraepithelial and lamina propria TRB and TRG repertoires were less clonal than controls.

The ends were cut back, 6 bases at V and 6 bases at J, with 18 bases in the middle. From germline, CDR1 is MNHEY and CDR2 SMNVEV (reference sequence). The CDR3 extends over 14 amino acids. Assay used: immunoSEQ multiplex PCR; TCRdb lists only in-frame clones, some missing. The profile covers about 4,200 clones, with about two thirds appearing a single time and over 8.5% taken by the ten largest. One frozen roughly 540,000-cell aliquot per fraction was sequenced. This rearrangement joins TRBV27 to TRBJ2-7; D is possibly TRBD2 (5 bases). Source material: intraepithelial lymphocytes from the gut. This receptor was identified in a young woman with active celiac disease. CDR3 amino acids: CASSPYRGGVEQYF. The CDR3 DNA reads as TGTGCCAGCAGCCCATACCGGGGTGGAGTCGAGCAGTACTTC.